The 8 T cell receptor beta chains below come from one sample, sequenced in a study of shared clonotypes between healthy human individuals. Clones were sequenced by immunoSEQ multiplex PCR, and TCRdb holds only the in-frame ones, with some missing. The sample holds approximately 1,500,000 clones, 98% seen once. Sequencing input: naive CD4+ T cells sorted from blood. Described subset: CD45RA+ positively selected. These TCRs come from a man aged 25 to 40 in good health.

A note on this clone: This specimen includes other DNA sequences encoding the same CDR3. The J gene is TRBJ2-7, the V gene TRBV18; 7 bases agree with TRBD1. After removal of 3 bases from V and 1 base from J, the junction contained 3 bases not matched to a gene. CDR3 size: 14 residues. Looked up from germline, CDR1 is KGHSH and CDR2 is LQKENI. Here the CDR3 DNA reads TGTGCCAGCTCACCGGGACAGAGTTCCTACGAGCAGTACTTC. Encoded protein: CASSPGQSSYEQYF.

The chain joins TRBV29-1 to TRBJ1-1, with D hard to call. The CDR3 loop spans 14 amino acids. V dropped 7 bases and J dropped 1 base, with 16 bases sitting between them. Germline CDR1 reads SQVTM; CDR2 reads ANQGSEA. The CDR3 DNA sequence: TGCAGCGCTCACCCGGCCTTTCAGAACACTGAAGCTTTCTTT. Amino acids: CSAHPAFQNTEAFF.

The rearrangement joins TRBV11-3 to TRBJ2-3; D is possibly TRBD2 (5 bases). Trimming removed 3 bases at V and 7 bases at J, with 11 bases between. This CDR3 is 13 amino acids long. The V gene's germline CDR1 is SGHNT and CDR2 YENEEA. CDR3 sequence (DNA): TGTGCCAGCAGCTTGAGCACCGGGAATACGCAGTATTTT. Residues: CASSLSTGNTQYF. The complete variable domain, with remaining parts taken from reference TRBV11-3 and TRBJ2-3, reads EAGVVQSPRYKIIEKKQPVAFWCNPISGHNTLYWYLQNLGQGPELLIRYENEEAVDDSQLPKDRFSAERLKGVDSTLKIQPAELGDSAVYLCASSLSTGNTQYFGPGTRLTVL.

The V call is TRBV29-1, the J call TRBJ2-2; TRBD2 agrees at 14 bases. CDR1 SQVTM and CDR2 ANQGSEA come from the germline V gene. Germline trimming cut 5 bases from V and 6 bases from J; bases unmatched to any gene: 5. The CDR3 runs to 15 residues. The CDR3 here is CSVLGTSGRSGELFF. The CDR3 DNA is TGCAGCGTTCTCGGGACTAGCGGGAGATCCGGGGAGCTGTTTTTT.

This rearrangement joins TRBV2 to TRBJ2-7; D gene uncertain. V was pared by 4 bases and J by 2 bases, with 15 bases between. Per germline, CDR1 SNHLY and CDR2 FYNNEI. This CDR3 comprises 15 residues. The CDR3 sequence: CASSGDIFGTYEQYF. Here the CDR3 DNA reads TGTGCCAGCAGTGGAGACATCTTCGGAACCTACGAGCAGTACTTC.

The CDR3 nucleotides are TGTGCCAGCAGCTTAGTGGGAAAATACGAGCAGTACTTC. Protein: CASSLVGKYEQYF. The V call is TRBV11-2, the J call TRBJ2-7; D gene uncertain. Trimming cost V 1 base and J 4 bases, with 8 bases left between them. This CDR3 has 13 amino acids. CDR1 is SGHAT, CDR2 FQNNGV, per germline.

The CDR3 region has the DNA TGTGCCAGCACCCTAAGGGACGGGGGCGTCGAGCAGTACTTC. Its protein is CASTLRDGGVEQYF. The J gene is TRBJ2-7, the V gene TRBV6-1; perhaps D is TRBD1 or TRBD2 (6 bases each). The ends were cut back, 7 bases at V and 6 bases at J, with 19 bases in the middle. The CDR3 totals 14 residues. CDR1 MNHNS and CDR2 SASEGT come from the germline V gene.

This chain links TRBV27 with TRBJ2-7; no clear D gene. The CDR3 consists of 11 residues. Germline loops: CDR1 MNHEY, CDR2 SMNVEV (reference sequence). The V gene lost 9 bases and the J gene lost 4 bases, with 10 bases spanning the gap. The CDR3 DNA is TGTGCCAGATTTAAGTGGTACGAGCAGTACTTC. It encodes CARFKWYEQYF.